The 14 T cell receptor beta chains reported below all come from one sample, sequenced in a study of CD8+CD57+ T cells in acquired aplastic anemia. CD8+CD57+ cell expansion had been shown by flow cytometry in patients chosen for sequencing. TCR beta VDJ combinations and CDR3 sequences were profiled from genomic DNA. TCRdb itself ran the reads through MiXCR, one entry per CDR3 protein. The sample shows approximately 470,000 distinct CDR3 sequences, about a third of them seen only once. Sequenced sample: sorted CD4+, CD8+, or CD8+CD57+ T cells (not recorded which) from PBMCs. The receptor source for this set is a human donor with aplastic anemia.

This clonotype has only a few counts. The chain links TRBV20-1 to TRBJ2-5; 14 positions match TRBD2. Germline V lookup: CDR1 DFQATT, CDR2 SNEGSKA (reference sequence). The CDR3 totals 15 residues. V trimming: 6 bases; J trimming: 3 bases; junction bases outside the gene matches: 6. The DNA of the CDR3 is TGCAGTGCCCGGGGACTAGCGGGGGCTGAAGAGACCCAGTACTTC. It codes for CSARGLAGAEETQYF.

In DNA, the CDR3 is TGTGCCAGCACTCTAGGCAGGGGAGAGCAGTACTTC. Amino acid sequence: CASTLGRGEQYF. V gene TRBV2 combines with J gene TRBJ2-7, with a possible D match to TRBD1 (6 bases). V was clipped by 7 bases and J by 7 bases, with 14 bases between them. Germline V gene lookup returns CDR1 SNHLY and CDR2 FYNNEI. This CDR3 is built from 12 residues.

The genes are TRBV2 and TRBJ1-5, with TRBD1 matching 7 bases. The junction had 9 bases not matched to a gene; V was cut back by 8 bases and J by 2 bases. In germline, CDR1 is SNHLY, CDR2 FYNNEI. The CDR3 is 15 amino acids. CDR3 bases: TGTGCCAGCGGTTTCTCAACAGGGGGCAATCAGCCCCAGCATTTT. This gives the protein CASGFSTGGNQPQHF. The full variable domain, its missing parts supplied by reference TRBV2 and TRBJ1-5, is EPEVTQTPSHQVTQMGQEVILRCVPISNHLYFYWYRQILGQKVEFLVSFYNNEISEKSEIFDDQFSVERPDGSNFTLKIRSTKLEDSAMYFCASGFSTGGNQPQHFGDGTRLSIL.

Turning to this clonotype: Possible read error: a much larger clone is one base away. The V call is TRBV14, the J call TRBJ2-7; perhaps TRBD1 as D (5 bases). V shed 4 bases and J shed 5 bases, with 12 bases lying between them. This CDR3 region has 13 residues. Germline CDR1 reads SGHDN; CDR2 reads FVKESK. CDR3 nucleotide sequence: TGTGCCAGCAGCCTGAGCAGGGTAAACGAGCAGTACTTC. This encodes CASSLSRVNEQYF.

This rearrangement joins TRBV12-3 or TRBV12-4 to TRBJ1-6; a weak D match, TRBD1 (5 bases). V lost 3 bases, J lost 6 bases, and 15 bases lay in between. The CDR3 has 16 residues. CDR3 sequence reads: CASSFGAHGFNSPLHF. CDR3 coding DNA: TGTGCCAGCAGTTTCGGGGCCCACGGTTTTAATTCACCCCTCCACTTT.

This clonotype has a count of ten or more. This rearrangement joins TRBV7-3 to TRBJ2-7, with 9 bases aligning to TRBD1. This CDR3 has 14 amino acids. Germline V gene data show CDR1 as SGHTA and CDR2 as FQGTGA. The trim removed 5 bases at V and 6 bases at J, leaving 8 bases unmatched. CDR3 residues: CASSMGQGLGEQYF. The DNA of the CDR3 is TGTGCCAGCAGCATGGGACAGGGTTTAGGCGAGCAGTACTTC.

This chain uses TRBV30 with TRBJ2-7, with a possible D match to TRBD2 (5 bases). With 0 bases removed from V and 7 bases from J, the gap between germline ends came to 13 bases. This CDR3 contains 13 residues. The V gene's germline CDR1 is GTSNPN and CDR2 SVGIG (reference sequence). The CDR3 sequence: CAWSVKGVEEQYF. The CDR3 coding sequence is TGTGCCTGGAGTGTTAAGGGAGTGGAGGAGCAGTACTTC.

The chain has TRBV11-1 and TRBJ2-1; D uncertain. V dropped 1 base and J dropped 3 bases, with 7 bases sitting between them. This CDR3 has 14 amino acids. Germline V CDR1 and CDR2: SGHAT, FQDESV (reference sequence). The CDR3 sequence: CASSLETNYNEQFF. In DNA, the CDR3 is TGTGCCAGCAGCTTAGAGACAAACTACAATGAGCAGTTCTTC.

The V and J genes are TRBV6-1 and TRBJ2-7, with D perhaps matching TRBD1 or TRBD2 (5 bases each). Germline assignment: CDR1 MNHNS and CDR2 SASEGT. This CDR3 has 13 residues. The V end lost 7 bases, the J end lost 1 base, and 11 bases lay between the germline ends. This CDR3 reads CASKPGPSYEQYF. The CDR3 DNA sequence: TGTGCCAGCAAACCGGGACCATCCTACGAGCAGTACTTC.

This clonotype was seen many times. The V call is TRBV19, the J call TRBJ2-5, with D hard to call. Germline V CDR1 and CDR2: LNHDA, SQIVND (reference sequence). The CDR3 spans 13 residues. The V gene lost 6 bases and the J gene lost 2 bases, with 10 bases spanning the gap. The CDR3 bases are TGTGCCAGTAGGAGAAGGACGCAAGAGACCCAGTACTTC. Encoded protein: CASRRRTQETQYF.

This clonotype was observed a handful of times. The CDR3 sequence is CASSLAKTGWELFF. The CDR3 coding sequence is TGTGCCAGCAGCTTAGCGAAGACCGGGTGGGAGCTGTTTTTT. The gene calls are TRBV7-9 and TRBJ2-2, with no clear D. Trimming removed 0 bases at V and 9 bases at J, with 11 bases between. CDR1 and CDR2 (germline): SEHNR, FQNEAQ (reference sequence). The CDR3 runs 14 residues.

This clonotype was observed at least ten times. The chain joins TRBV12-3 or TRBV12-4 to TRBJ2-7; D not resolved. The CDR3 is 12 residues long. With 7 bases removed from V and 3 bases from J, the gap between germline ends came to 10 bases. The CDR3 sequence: CASTKDGYEQYF. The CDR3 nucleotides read TGTGCCAGCACCAAGGACGGCTACGAGCAGTACTTC.

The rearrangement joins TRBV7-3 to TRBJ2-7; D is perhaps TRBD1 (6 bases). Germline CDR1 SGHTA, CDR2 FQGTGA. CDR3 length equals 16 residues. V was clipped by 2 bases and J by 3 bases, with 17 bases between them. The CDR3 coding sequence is TGTGCCAGCAGCTTATTGACAAGGGGGACGCACTACGAGCAGTACTTC. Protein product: CASSLLTRGTHYEQYF.

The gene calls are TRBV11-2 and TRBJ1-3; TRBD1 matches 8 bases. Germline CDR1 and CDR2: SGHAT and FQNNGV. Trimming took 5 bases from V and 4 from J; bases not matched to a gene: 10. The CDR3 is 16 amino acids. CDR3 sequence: CASSPGQEVHGNTIYF. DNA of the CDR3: TGTGCCAGCAGCCCGGGACAGGAGGTGCACGGAAACACCATATATTTT.